These 25 T cell receptor beta chains were all obtained from the same sample, sequenced in a study of OX40 agonist ivuxolimab in advanced cancers. Libraries were prepared by immunoSEQ multiplex PCR; TCRdb keeps only in-frame clonotypes and omits some of them. The data hold fewer than 65,000 clones, with about 90% observed a single time. The sample consisted of CD4+ or CD8+ T cells sorted from blood, taken in a trial of the OX40 agonist ivuxolimab. These receptors all come from an adult with an advanced solid tumor such as melanoma, head and neck, liver or kidney cancer.

This chain joins TRBV4-3 and TRBJ2-1; TRBD2 aligns across 7 bases. V shed 0 bases, J shed 3 bases, and the junction held 5 bases outside the gene matches. The germline V gene has CDR1 LGHNA and CDR2 YSLEER. CDR3 length: 16 residues. The CDR3 DNA is TGCGCCAGCAGCCAAGATCGGGAGGCTTTCTACAATGAGCAGTTCTTC. It yields the protein CASSQDREAFYNEQFF.

This rearrangement joins TRBV9 to TRBJ1-2, with D unclear. CDR3 length: 13 amino acids. The germline gives CDR1 SGDLS, CDR2 YYNGEE. V lost 0 bases, J lost 6 bases, and 9 bases lay in between. CDR3 loop: CASSVVSSHGYTF. DNA of the CDR3: TGTGCCAGCAGCGTAGTGTCTTCGCATGGCTACACCTTC.

The chain combines TRBV7-8 with TRBJ2-3; D is perhaps TRBD2 (6 bases). Germline assignment: CDR1 SGHVS and CDR2 FQNEAQ. This CDR3 is built from 16 residues. Trimming left V 2 bases short and J 0 bases short, with 12 bases between. CDR3 in amino acids: CASSLLRDWSTDTQYF. The CDR3 DNA reads as TGTGCCAGCAGCTTACTCCGGGACTGGAGCACAGATACGCAGTATTTT.

By share of the sample, this clone is medium-sized. The rearrangement uses TRBV11-2 and TRBJ2-1; maybe TRBD1 (7 bases). Per germline, CDR1 SGHAT and CDR2 FQNNGV. There are 15 residues in the CDR3. Trimming shortened V by 5 bases and J by 4 bases, and 15 bases separated the two germline ends. The CDR3 coding sequence is TGTGCCAGCAGCGGAGGGACAGCGCTTTACAATGAGCAGTTCTTC. It yields the protein CASSGGTALYNEQFF.

The V gene is TRBV10-3, the J gene TRBJ2-7; D unclear. The CDR3 contains 15 residues. Germline values: CDR1 ENHRY, CDR2 SYGVKD. The germline V and J ends were trimmed by 0 bases and 0 bases, with 9 bases remaining between them. This CDR3 is CAISESGLLSYEQYV. The DNA for the CDR3 is TGTGCCATCAGTGAGTCAGGGTTACTCTCCTACGAGCAGTACGTC.

The chain recombines TRBV5-1 with TRBJ2-5; 8 bases agree with TRBD2. Per the germline V gene, CDR1 is SGHRS and CDR2 is YFSETQ. V dropped 0 bases and J dropped 5; count of bases not matched to a gene: 6. There are 15 residues in the CDR3. CDR3 loop: CASSLVSGTAETQYF. CDR3 bases: TGCGCCAGCAGCTTGGTTAGCGGGACTGCGGAGACCCAGTACTTC.

V is TRBV9 and J is TRBJ2-7, with TRBD1 matching 9 bases. The germline V gene has CDR1 SGDLS and CDR2 YYNGEE. This CDR3 has 15 amino acids. The trim removed 0 bases at V and 3 bases at J, leaving 4 bases unmatched. CDR3 sequence reads: CASSVEGQGGYEQYF. Here the CDR3 DNA reads TGTGCCAGCAGCGTAGAGGGACAGGGTGGCTACGAGCAGTACTTC.

The chain recombines TRBV6-5 with TRBJ2-5; no reliable D call. The end of the DNA aligns better with TRBJ2-7, so the J call may be wrong. CDR3 length: 15 residues. Germline V gene lookup returns CDR1 MNHEY and CDR2 SVGAGI. The CDR3 DNA sequence: TGTGCCAGCAGTTACTCTATTTCGGTAACCTACGAGCAGTACTTC. It encodes CASSYSISVTYEQYF.

A note on this clone: The junction departs from germline at one end; a sequencing error may be responsible. The rearrangement joins TRBV7-9 to TRBJ1-1; 10 bases agree with TRBD1. The germline V gene has CDR1 SEHNR and CDR2 FQNEAQ (reference sequence). This CDR3 has 17 residues. The CDR3 DNA follows: TGTGCCAGCAGCCCTGAATTCTATTCGGACAGGGGGACTGAAGCTTCCTTT. It encodes CASSPEFYSDRGTEASF.

The chain recombines TRBV5-4 with TRBJ1-4; D is perhaps TRBD1 (5 bases). This CDR3 region has 17 residues. The germline V gene has CDR1 SGHNT and CDR2 YYREEE (reference sequence). Trimming cost V 0 bases and J 3 bases, with 15 bases left between them. CDR3 bases: TGTGCCAGCAGCTTGGGAGGGGTCGCCTTCGCTAATGAAAAACTGTTTTTT. Translation: CASSLGGVAFANEKLFF.

This clone has a handful of counts. V and J are TRBV2 and TRBJ1-3, with a possible D match to TRBD1 (5 bases). Trimming left V 8 bases short and J 2 bases short, with 13 bases between. Germline V gene sequence: CDR1 SNHLY, CDR2 FYNNEI. CDR3 size: 14 residues. In DNA form, the CDR3 reads TGTGCCAGCTGGGGAGGGGTGGCTGGAAACACCATATATTTT. Protein sequence: CASWGGVAGNTIYF.

The J gene is TRBJ1-2, the V gene TRBV4-1; the match to TRBD1 covers 7 bases. CDR1 MGHRA and CDR2 YSYEKL come from the germline V gene. This CDR3 is 14 amino acids long. V was clipped by 4 bases and J by 4 bases; unmatched bases: 6. CDR3 nucleotide sequence: TGCGCCAGCAGCCGCCTACAGGGGACCTATGGCTACACCTTC. Encoded protein: CASSRLQGTYGYTF.

V gene TRBV28 combines with J gene TRBJ1-2, with a tentative D call TRBD1 (5 bases). The CDR3 covers 15 residues. The germline V gene has CDR1 MDHEN and CDR2 SYDVKM. The V gene lost 4 bases and the J gene lost 8 bases, with 20 bases spanning the gap. CDR3 sequence reads: CASSSLIGGREGYTF. The CDR3 coding sequence is TGTGCCAGCAGTTCGCTCATCGGGGGACGCGAGGGCTACACCTTC.

This clone has more than one count but fewer than ten. The chain employs TRBV28 and TRBJ1-1; 9 bases fit TRBD1. The CDR3 totals 17 residues. Trimming removed 5 bases from V and 7 bases from J; junction bases left unmatched: 17. Germline assignment: CDR1 MDHEN and CDR2 SYDVKM. For the CDR3, the DNA is TGTGCCAGCAGTCTCCCGACCTCCGGGACAGGGCCCATTGAAGCTTTCTTT. The encoded protein is CASSLPTSGTGPIEAFF.

The chain recombines TRBV7-3 with TRBJ2-1, with TRBD2 identical over 9 bases. V shed 5 bases and J 8 bases; nucleotides not matched to a gene: 19. The CDR3 loop spans 18 amino acids. Per the germline V gene, CDR1 is SGHTA and CDR2 is FQGTGA. The CDR3 nucleotides are TGTGCCAGCAGCACCCCGGGGGGGATTAGCGGGAGCGCGGATGAGCAGTTCTTC. Translating it yields CASSTPGGISGSADEQFF.

The chain recombines TRBV2 with TRBJ2-1, with 13 nucleotides matching TRBD2. In germline, CDR1 is SNHLY, CDR2 FYNNEI. The CDR3 has 20 residues. With V trimmed by 0 bases and J by 5 bases, 13 bases remained unmatched. For the CDR3, the DNA is TGTGCCAGCAGTGAAGCGGCACTAGCGGGGGGGCCGGTCAGGGACAATGAGCAGTTCTTC. Translated, it gives CASSEAALAGGPVRDNEQFF.

This sequence joins TRBV13 and TRBJ2-5, with 7 bases identical to TRBD1. Germline lookup yields CDR1 PRHDT and CDR2 FYEKMQ (reference sequence). CDR3 length: 14 amino acids. With 1 base clipped from V and 3 bases from J, the junction kept 2 bases outside the gene matches. DNA of the CDR3: TGTGCCAGCAGCTTAGCCGGGACAGAAGAGACCCAGTACTTC. Protein product: CASSLAGTEETQYF.

This clone is a singleton in its sample. The V call is TRBV5-4, the J call TRBJ2-2; D may match TRBD1 or TRBD2 (5 bases each). Germline CDR1 is SGHNT and CDR2 is YYREEE (reference sequence). This CDR3 region has 16 residues. The V end lost 1 base, the J end lost 3 bases, and 13 bases lay between the germline ends. The CDR3 sequence is CASSLIQEVDTGELFF. The CDR3 nucleotides are TGTGCCAGCAGCTTGATACAGGAGGTGGACACCGGGGAGCTGTTTTTT.

The chain combines TRBV2 with TRBJ2-2; D gene unclear. Germline-derived CDR1 and CDR2 are SNHLY and FYNNEI. The V and J ends lost 8 bases and 4 bases respectively, with 14 bases between them. The CDR3 length is 14 residues. The CDR3 sequence is CASVTMGGTGELFF. Written as DNA, the CDR3 is TGTGCCAGCGTTACCATGGGTGGCACCGGGGAGCTGTTTTTT. The full variable domain, its missing parts supplied by reference TRBV2 and TRBJ2-2, is EPEVTQTPSHQVTQMGQEVILRCVPISNHLYFYWYRQILGQKVEFLVSFYNNEISEKSEIFDDQFSVERPDGSNFTLKIRSTKLEDSAMYFCASVTMGGTGELFFGEGSRLTVL.

There are a few counts of this clone. The chain combines TRBV7-9 with TRBJ2-1; D is possibly TRBD1 or TRBD2 (6 bases each). This CDR3 is built from 13 residues. Trimming took off 5 bases at V and 7 bases at J, with 12 bases between the two ends. Looked up from germline, CDR1 is SEHNR and CDR2 is FQNEAQ (reference sequence). The CDR3 nucleotides are TGTGCCAGCAGCAGGGGGGCCAGTAATGAGCAGTTCTTC. This codes for CASSRGASNEQFF. The full variable domain, in which reference TRBV7-9 and TRBJ2-1 provide the parts outside the CDR3, is DTGVSQNPRHKITKRGQNVTFRCDPISEHNRLYWYRQTLGQGPEFLTYFQNEAQLEKSRLLSDRFSAERPKGSFSTLEIQRTEQGDSAMYLCASSRGASNEQFFGPGTRLTVL.

This chain joins TRBV11-3 and TRBJ1-5; unclear D gene. CDR3 size: 15 residues. Germline CDR1 SGHNT, CDR2 YENEEA. V was pared by 3 bases and J by 0 bases, with 9 bases between. CDR3 sequence reads: CASSFGPYSNQPQHF. In nucleotides, the CDR3 is TGTGCCAGCAGCTTCGGGCCTTATAGCAATCAGCCCCAGCATTTT.

CDR3 bases: TGTGCCAGCAGTTTTGAAGGAGCACATAATCAGCCCCAGCATTTT. Translated: CASSFEGAHNQPQHF. The V and J genes are TRBV27 and TRBJ1-5; D ambiguous. The CDR3 loop spans 15 amino acids. The V end was cut by 3 bases, the J end by 4 bases, with 13 bases between. Germline V gene data show CDR1 as MNHEY and CDR2 as SMNVEV (reference sequence).

This chain links TRBV28 with TRBJ1-2; D gene uncertain. The V gene's germline CDR1 is MDHEN and CDR2 SYDVKM. The CDR3 is 14 residues long. V gave up 2 bases and J gave up 4 bases, with 11 bases separating them. CDR3 coding DNA: TGTGCCAGCAGTTTAGGCCAGCTGGGCTATGGCTACACCTTC. Translation gives CASSLGQLGYGYTF.

The chain employs TRBV27 and TRBJ2-7; D uncertain. Trimming cost V 6 bases and J 2 bases, with 8 bases left between them. The length of the CDR3 is 12 residues. Germline lookup yields CDR1 MNHEY and CDR2 SMNVEV (reference sequence). The DNA of the CDR3 is TGTGCCAGCAGAAACGAAGCCTACGAGCAGTACTTC. It translates to CASRNEAYEQYF.

This clone was observed once. This rearrangement joins TRBV21-1 to TRBJ2-7. TRBV21-1 is listed as a pseudogene. The CDR3 loop spans 14 amino acids. The CDR3 DNA follows: TGTGCCAGCAGCAGGGGGAGCGAACCCTACGAGCAGTACGTC. It yields the protein CASSRGSEPYEQYV.